A selection of T cell receptor beta chains follows, all from one sample in a study of T-cell reconstitution after alpha-beta-depleted transplantation in children. One entry per CDR3 protein, called by TCRdb with MiXCR from the PCR reads. The sample holds tens of thousands of distinct CDR3 sequences, about 10% seen once. The input for sequencing was PBMCs, mostly from graft donor cells, taken 60 days after TCRalphabeta/CD19-depleted stem cell transplant. All receptors come from a male patient between 2 and 10 years old who had a stem cell transplant for chronic granulomatous disease, so the T cells may come from the graft donor. The CDR3 runs from the conserved cysteine through the conserved F or W. D genes are given only for firm matches. Some rows mark clone size as missing; the rest say once, few, many or name a class of expanded clone.

clone_size: few
j_call: TRBJ2-2
d_call: NA
v_call: TRBV27
cdr3_aa: CASSFYGELFF
cdr3_nt: TGTGCCAGCAGTTTTTACGGGGAGCTGTTTTTT

clone_size: many
j_call: TRBJ2-2
d_call: TRBD1
v_call: TRBV2
cdr3_aa: CASSETQGTGELFF
cdr3_nt: TGTGCCAGCAGTGAAACACAGGGGACCGGGGAGCTGTTTTTT

clone_size: many
j_call: TRBJ2-7
d_call: TRBD1
v_call: TRBV6-5
cdr3_aa: CASSSIGTGHEQYF
cdr3_nt: TGTGCCAGCAGTTCCATCGGGACAGGCCACGAGCAGTACTTC

clone_size: NA
j_call: TRBJ2-3
d_call: NA
v_call: TRBV30
cdr3_aa: CAWKRGTQYF
cdr3_nt: TGTGCCTGGAAAAGGGGTACGCAGTATTTT

clone_size: many
j_call: TRBJ2-1
d_call: NA
v_call: TRBV20-1
cdr3_aa: CSASGVGNEQFF
cdr3_nt: TGCAGTGCTAGCGGGGTGGGCAATGAGCAGTTCTTC

clone_size: few
j_call: TRBJ1-3
d_call: NA
v_call: TRBV7-6
cdr3_aa: CASSGGPSSGNTIYF
cdr3_nt: TGTGCCAGCAGCGGGGGACCCAGCTCTGGAAACACCATATATTTT

clone_size: NA
j_call: TRBJ1-1
d_call: NA
v_call: TRBV12-3/TRBV12-4
cdr3_aa: CASRLIWGRTEAFF
cdr3_nt: TGTGCCAGCAGGTTAATATGGGGACGGACTGAAGCTTTCTTT

clone_size: NA
j_call: TRBJ2-7
d_call: NA
v_call: TRBV27
cdr3_aa: CASSRIASGTIYEEQYF
cdr3_nt: TGTGCCAGCAGTCGGATAGCCTCAGGGACCATTTATGAAGAGCAGTACTTC

clone_size: many
j_call: TRBJ2-2
d_call: NA
v_call: TRBV7-8
cdr3_aa: CASSLAWPGELFF
cdr3_nt: TGTGCCAGCAGCTTAGCATGGCCCGGGGAGCTGTTTTTT

clone_size: few
j_call: TRBJ1-2
d_call: NA
v_call: TRBV6-1
cdr3_aa: CASKTLALTNGYTF
cdr3_nt: TGTGCCAGCAAAACCCTGGCCCTCACAAATGGCTACACCTTC

clone_size: many
j_call: TRBJ2-7
d_call: NA
v_call: TRBV29-1
cdr3_aa: CSVAFGGRKVWEQYF
cdr3_nt: TGCAGCGTTGCATTTGGCGGACGGAAGGTTTGGGAGCAGTACTTC

clone_size: many
j_call: TRBJ1-5
d_call: NA
v_call: TRBV4-2
cdr3_aa: CASSQDMVGVGVQPQHF
cdr3_nt: TGTGCCAGCAGCCAAGATATGGTGGGGGTCGGGGTTCAGCCCCAGCATTTT

clone_size: NA
j_call: TRBJ2-7
d_call: NA
v_call: TRBV4-2
cdr3_aa: CASSQNPGDSSYEQYF
cdr3_nt: TGTGCCAGCAGCCAGAACCCGGGAGACAGCTCCTACGAGCAGTACTTC

clone_size: NA
j_call: TRBJ1-1
d_call: NA
v_call: TRBV30
cdr3_aa: CAWSVSSQGSTEAFF
cdr3_nt: TGTGCCTGGAGTGTTTCGTCGCAGGGTTCGACTGAAGCTTTCTTT

clone_size: NA
j_call: TRBJ2-7
d_call: TRBD2
v_call: TRBV6-5
cdr3_aa: CASSYQASGSVGGYEQYF
cdr3_nt: TGTGCCAGCAGTTATCAGGCTAGCGGGAGTGTCGGGGGGTACGAGCAGTACTTC

clone_size: NA
j_call: TRBJ1-5
d_call: NA
v_call: TRBV20-1
cdr3_aa: CSARDLRTDNQPQHF
cdr3_nt: TGCAGTGCTAGAGATCTGAGGACAGATAATCAGCCCCAGCATTTT

clone_size: many
j_call: TRBJ2-1
d_call: NA
v_call: TRBV6-2/TRBV6-3
cdr3_aa: CASSYWGASYNEQFF
cdr3_nt: TGTGCCAGCAGTTACTGGGGGGCGTCCTACAATGAGCAGTTCTTC

clone_size: many
j_call: TRBJ2-5
d_call: TRBD2
v_call: TRBV18
cdr3_aa: CASSPGLAKGETQYF
cdr3_nt: TGTGCCAGCTCACCTGGACTAGCGAAGGGAGAGACCCAGTACTTC